The 19 T cell receptor beta chains below come from one sample, sequenced in a study of shared clonotypes between healthy human individuals (dated by TCRdb to the early 2020s). Libraries were built with the immunoSEQ multiplex PCR assay. Drawn from immuneACCESS, this table holds only the in-frame rearrangements with V and J called that TCRdb kept. Clones are partly lost; checked studies trace under half to an unresolved V gene and leave the rest unexplained. The sample table holds 2 million to 2.5 million clones, of which just under 95% were seen once. The ten largest make up 0.85% to 1.3% of the sample. CD8 naive samples were CD45RO-negative cells positively selected for CCR7, giving a CD45RA+CCR7+ population that excluded TemRA cells. Input material: naive CD8+ T cells sorted from blood. The sample's cell subset or site, from its label and the paper: CD45RA+CCR7+. These receptors were obtained from a young man in good health.

V gene TRBV7-2 combines with J gene TRBJ2-1; 8 bases map to TRBD2. CDR1 is SGHTA, CDR2 FQGNSA, per germline. V lost 1 base to trimming and J lost 8 bases; unmatched junction nucleotides: 16. CDR3 length: 18 amino acids. This CDR3 is CASSLVPLLAEGGDEQFF. CDR3 nucleotides: TGTGCCAGCAGCTTAGTTCCCCTACTAGCGGAGGGGGGGGATGAGCAGTTCTTC. Using reference TRBV7-2 and TRBJ2-1 for the parts outside the CDR3, the full variable domain is GAGVSQSPSNKVTEKGKDVELRCDPISGHTALYWYRQSLGQGLEFLIYFQGNSAPDKSGLPSDRFSAERTGGSVSTLTIQRTQQEDSAVYLCASSLVPLLAEGGDEQFFGPGTRLTVL.

The chain recombines TRBV2 with TRBJ2-5; D unclear. This CDR3 has 14 amino acids. The germline V gene encodes CDR1 SNHLY and CDR2 FYNNEI. V gave up 3 bases and J gave up 3 bases, with 11 bases separating them. The CDR3 DNA is TGTGCCAGCAGTGACGAAGGCAGTAAAGAGACCCAGTACTTC. Amino acid sequence: CASSDEGSKETQYF.

A few counts support this clone. The same CDR3 also results from other DNA sequences found in this sample. V usage is TRBV10-2 and J usage is TRBJ2-3; D may match TRBD1 or TRBD2 (5 bases each). Trimming took 6 bases from V and 6 from J, leaving 7 bases between them. The CDR3 spans 11 residues. Germline CDR1 WSHSY, CDR2 SAAADI. The chain's CDR3 is CASSEGDTQYF. In DNA, the CDR3 is TGCGCCAGCAGCGAGGGGGATACGCAGTATTTT.

Details on this clone: The sample contains more than one DNA sequence encoding this CDR3. The rearrangement uses TRBV9 and TRBJ1-5, with D tentatively TRBD1 (6 bases). Germline loops: CDR1 SGDLS, CDR2 YYNGEE. There are 13 residues in the CDR3. Trimming removed 5 bases from V and 7 bases from J, with 13 bases in between. The CDR3 DNA reads TGTGCCAGCAGTTCAGGGGTCGGGCAGCCCCAGCATTTT. As protein: CASSSGVGQPQHF.

The chain links TRBV14 to TRBJ2-7, with a tentative D call TRBD1 (6 bases). Germline CDR1 is SGHDN and CDR2 is FVKESK. V lost 4 bases and J 0 bases, leaving 13 bases between the germline ends. The CDR3 contains 15 residues. The CDR3 here is CASSPGAVSSYEQYF. The CDR3 nucleotides read TGTGCCAGCAGCCCAGGGGCGGTTAGCTCCTACGAGCAGTACTTC.

This clone was picked up one time. This chain links TRBV5-1 with TRBJ2-1; tentative D call: TRBD2 (5 bases). CDR3 length: 15 residues. Deletions cut 0 bases from V and 4 bases from J, with 11 bases between. CDR1 and CDR2 from the germline V gene are SGHRS and YFSETQ. Written as DNA, the CDR3 is TGCGCCAGCAGCTTGGTTCTCGGGGAATACAATGAGCAGTTCTTC. This gives the protein CASSLVLGEYNEQFF.

The rearrangement links TRBV9 to TRBJ1-6; possibly TRBD1 for D (6 bases). The CDR3 totals 15 residues. Germline CDR1 is SGDLS and CDR2 is YYNGEE. V was shortened by 0 bases and J by 9 bases, with 13 bases between the two germline ends. This chain's CDR3 is CASSVADSLRSPLHF. The DNA for the CDR3 is TGTGCCAGCAGCGTAGCGGACAGCCTCCGTTCACCCCTCCACTTT.

V is TRBV2 and J is TRBJ1-3; D is undetermined. The CDR3 extends over 13 amino acids. Germline V gene data show CDR1 as SNHLY and CDR2 as FYNNEI. Between the trimmed V and J ends, which lost 3 bases and 4 bases, there was a span of 7 bases. CDR3 in DNA: TGTGCCAGCAGTGATGGATCCGGAAACACCATATATTTT. It is translated as CASSDGSGNTIYF.

V is TRBV25-1 and J is TRBJ1-2; no firm D call. This CDR3 comprises 11 residues. Germline lookup yields CDR1 MGHDK and CDR2 SYGVNS. V lost 5 bases and J lost 4, with 5 bases in between. CDR3 coding DNA: TGTGCCAGCAGTAGCCTCTATGGCTACACCTTC. This translates into CASSSLYGYTF.

The J gene is TRBJ2-1, the V gene TRBV7-8; TRBD1 agrees at 7 bases. CDR1 is SGHVS, CDR2 FQNEAQ, per germline. Trimming cost V 0 bases and J 12 bases; bases outside gene matches: 11. The CDR3 spans 15 residues. This chain's CDR3 is CASSLAKGRGFVQFF. As DNA, the CDR3 is TGTGCCAGCAGCTTAGCAAAAGGCAGGGGGTTTGTGCAGTTCTTC.

Turning to this clone: Other nucleotide sequences in the sample specify the same CDR3. This rearrangement joins TRBV27 to TRBJ1-1; no definite D call. Trimming left V 3 bases short and J 0 bases short, with 5 bases between. Germline V gene data show CDR1 as MNHEY and CDR2 as SMNVEV (reference sequence). CDR3 length: 13 amino acids. In nucleotides, the CDR3 is TGTGCCAGCAGTTTGGACTTGAACACTGAAGCTTTCTTT. Translated, it gives CASSLDLNTEAFF.

This chain uses TRBV5-4 with TRBJ2-3; D possibly corresponds to TRBD1 (5 bases). This CDR3 spans 15 amino acids. Per the germline V gene, CDR1 is SGHNT and CDR2 is YYREEE (reference sequence). V shed 4 bases and J shed 4 bases, with 16 bases lying between them. The CDR3 loop is CASSHQGSPPDTQYF. In nucleotides, the CDR3 is TGTGCCAGCAGCCACCAGGGATCCCCTCCAGATACGCAGTATTTT.

The table lists this clone with a count of one. The V gene is TRBV7-2, the J gene TRBJ1-1, with a tentative D call TRBD1 (5 bases). The V and J ends lost 5 bases and 0 bases respectively, with 16 bases between them. The CDR3 runs 16 residues. Germline CDR1 and CDR2: SGHTA and FQGNSA. CDR3 sequence: CASSPGPAGMNTEAFF. CDR3 DNA sequence: TGTGCCAGCAGCCCCGGTCCTGCAGGGATGAACACTGAAGCTTTCTTT.

The chain is built from TRBV5-6 and TRBJ1-3, with TRBD1 as a possible D gene (5 bases). The V and J ends lost 3 bases and 1 base respectively, with 14 bases between them. The CDR3 runs 16 residues. Per the germline V gene, CDR1 is SGHDT and CDR2 is YYEEEE. The DNA for the CDR3 is TGTGCCAGCAGCTCAGGGAGGGTCGGGTCTGGAAACACCATATATTTT. It is translated as CASSSGRVGSGNTIYF.

V is TRBV5-6 and J is TRBJ2-7; D remains ambiguous. CDR3 length equals 12 residues. V was trimmed by 0 bases and J by 5 bases, leaving 6 bases between them. The germline CDR1 and CDR2 sequences are SGHDT and YYEEEE. The CDR3 DNA follows: TGTGCCAGCAGCTTGGAAGACCACGAGCAGTACTTC. Its translation: CASSLEDHEQYF. Filled out from reference TRBV5-6 and TRBJ2-7, the complete variable domain reads DAGVTQSPTHLIKTRGQQVTLRCSPKSGHDTVSWYQQALGQGPQFIFQYYEEEERQRGNFPDRFSGHQFPNYSSELNVNALLLGDSALYLCASSLEDHEQYFGPGTRLTVT.

This chain connects TRBV6-6 to TRBJ2-1; unclear D gene. There are 12 residues in the CDR3. CDR1 is MNHNY and CDR2 is SVGAGI in the germline V gene (reference sequence). V lost 3 bases to trimming and J lost 8 bases, with 8 bases between them. The CDR3 is CASSYESYEQFF. The DNA for the CDR3 is TGTGCCAGCAGTTATGAGAGCTATGAGCAGTTCTTC.

The chain links TRBV11-2 to TRBJ2-7, with 8 nucleotides matching TRBD1. There are 14 residues in the CDR3. Germline CDR1 is SGHAT and CDR2 is FQNNGV. V was clipped by 3 bases and J by 3 bases; unmatched bases: 4. The CDR3 loop reads CASSFWTGSYEQYF. For the CDR3, the DNA is TGTGCCAGCAGCTTTTGGACAGGGAGCTACGAGCAGTACTTC.

The genes are TRBV7-9 and TRBJ1-2; 7 nucleotides align to TRBD1. Losses at the gene ends were 5 bases for V and 0 bases for J; bases not matched to a gene: 12. This CDR3 region has 17 residues. Germline V lookup: CDR1 SEHNR, CDR2 FQNEAQ (reference sequence). CDR3 nucleotides: TGTGCCAGCAGCGACCCTTTGGACAGGCCCCCTAACTATGGCTACACCTTC. This gives the protein CASSDPLDRPPNYGYTF.

V is TRBV11-2 and J is TRBJ2-7; the D is unclear. CDR1 SGHAT and CDR2 FQNNGV come from the germline V gene. The CDR3 loop spans 14 amino acids. V lost 1 base and J lost 3, with 10 bases in between. As DNA, the CDR3 is TGTGCCAGCAGCTTAGCCCACAGTGGCTACGAGCAGTACTTC. Amino acid sequence: CASSLAHSGYEQYF.